The next 19 T cell receptor beta chains were all read from a single sample in a study of identical twins. A single record per CDR3 protein comes from TCRdb applying MiXCR to the 5' RACE reads. This table has 690,000 or so distinct CDR3 sequences, 8.6% appearing once. These sequences were also reported in another study, on yellow fever vaccine responses in identical twins.

Material for sequencing was PBMCs. Receptor source: a woman aged 18-29 years in good health.

The chain couples TRBV5-1 to TRBJ1-6, with D tentatively TRBD1 (6 bases). The germline V gene encodes CDR1 SGHRS and CDR2 YFSETQ. V gave up 4 bases and J gave up 0 bases, with 20 bases separating them. The CDR3 runs to 19 residues. CDR3 coding DNA: TGCGCCAGCAGCCTGGAGGACCGACAGGAGAGCTCCTATAATTCACCCCTCCACTTT. It yields the protein CASSLEDRQESSYNSPLHF.

The rearrangement links TRBV15 to TRBJ2-1; tentative D call: TRBD2 (6 bases). The germline V gene has CDR1 LNHNV and CDR2 YYDKDF (reference sequence). V lost 9 bases and J 5 bases, leaving 14 bases between the germline ends. The CDR3 has 13 residues. The CDR3 here is CATQRRENNEQFF. In nucleotides, the CDR3 is TGTGCCACACAGAGGCGGGAAAACAATGAGCAGTTCTTC.

The table lists this clonotype with a few counts. The chain links TRBV28 to TRBJ1-3; 7 nucleotides agree with TRBD1. The CDR3 has 17 amino acids. The germline V gene encodes CDR1 MDHEN and CDR2 SYDVKM. V dropped 2 bases and J dropped 3; count of bases not matched to a gene: 10. The CDR3 is CASSLVLGGQVGNTIYF. CDR3 in DNA: TGTGCCAGCAGTTTAGTCCTCGGCGGACAGGTTGGAAACACCATATATTTT.

This clonotype was observed a handful of times. This chain uses TRBV12-3 or TRBV12-4 with TRBJ1-4, with D unclear. CDR3 length equals 12 residues. V was clipped by 3 bases and J by 3 bases, with 2 bases between them. CDR3 residues: CASSFSNEKLFF. The DNA of the CDR3 is TGTGCCAGCAGTTTCTCTAATGAAAAACTGTTTTTT.

This clonotype was detected ten times or more. This rearrangement joins TRBV5-1 to TRBJ2-2, with 7 bases matching TRBD2. There are 16 residues in the CDR3. The germline CDR1 and CDR2 sequences are SGHRS and YFSETQ. Trimming removed 4 bases from V and 2 bases from J; junction bases left unmatched: 8. CDR3 residues: CASSDTGLLNTGELFF. In DNA form, the CDR3 reads TGCGCCAGCAGCGACACGGGACTACTCAACACCGGGGAGCTGTTTTTT.

This clonotype was detected ten times or more. The gene calls are TRBV3-1 and TRBJ2-5, with 8 nucleotides matching TRBD2. J lost 5 bases, V lost 2 bases, and 4 bases had no gene match. CDR1 and CDR2 from the germline V gene are LGHDT and YNNKEL (reference sequence). The CDR3 totals 14 residues. The CDR3 DNA follows: TGTGCCAGCAGCCAACTTGTAGCGGGGGAGACCCAGTACTTC. This sequence encodes CASSQLVAGETQYF.

This clonotype came up a few times. The CDR3 loop is CSAGQSYSNQPQHF. The CDR3 region has the DNA TGCAGTGCTGGTCAGAGTTATAGCAATCAGCCCCAGCATTTT. V and J are TRBV20-1 and TRBJ1-5; D is uncertain. This CDR3 is 14 amino acids long. Trimming pared 5 bases from V and 0 bases from J, leaving 11 bases between. Germline values: CDR1 DFQATT, CDR2 SNEGSKA (reference sequence).

The rearrangement uses TRBV24-1 and TRBJ2-1; D may match TRBD1 or TRBD2 (5 bases each). Germline CDR1 is KGHDR and CDR2 is SFDVKD. The CDR3 is 15 residues long. V was clipped by 4 bases and J by 5 bases, with 14 bases between them. The chain's CDR3 is CATSDPGAGNNEQFF. In DNA form, the CDR3 reads TGTGCCACCAGTGACCCCGGGGCGGGTAACAATGAGCAGTTCTTC.

This chain uses TRBV5-1 with TRBJ2-5, with 7 bases lining up with TRBD1. Germline CDR1 is SGHRS and CDR2 is YFSETQ. V lost 2 bases and J lost 4; bases outside the gene matches: 5. CDR3 length: 14 residues. CDR3 region: CASSLQRQGETQYF. The CDR3 region has the DNA TGCGCCAGCAGCTTACAACGACAGGGAGAGACCCAGTACTTC.

As DNA, the CDR3 is TGTGCCAGCAGTTGGCACAATGAGCAGTTCTTC. It translates to CASSWHNEQFF. J is TRBJ2-1 and V is TRBV2; no definite D call. Germline-derived CDR1 and CDR2 are SNHLY and FYNNEI. Trimming removed 5 bases at V and 5 bases at J, with 4 bases between. This CDR3 is built from 11 residues.

V is TRBV4-3 and J is TRBJ2-3; D unclear. V was clipped by 4 bases and J by 5 bases, with 16 bases between them. The CDR3 covers 15 residues. Germline V gene sequence: CDR1 LGHNA, CDR2 YSLEER. The CDR3 DNA reads as TGCGCCAGCAGCCGGGCAGGAGCTGATGTAGATACGCAGTATTTT. Translation gives CASSRAGADVDTQYF.

The rearrangement uses TRBV7-6 and TRBJ2-7; D possibly corresponds to TRBD2 (5 bases). Germline loops: CDR1 SGHVS, CDR2 FNYEAQ. Trimming cost V 6 bases and J 7 bases, with 16 bases left between them. There are 13 residues in the CDR3. The CDR3 loop reads CASRSTASGEQYF. CDR3 bases: TGTGCCAGCAGGTCTACAGCCTCGGGGGAGCAGTACTTC.

The V gene is TRBV20-1, the J gene TRBJ2-7; a possible D gene is TRBD2 (5 bases). The CDR3 contains 12 residues. The ends were cut back, 4 bases at V and 2 bases at J, with 9 bases in the middle. Germline loops: CDR1 DFQATT, CDR2 SNEGSKA (reference sequence). The CDR3 DNA reads as TGCAGTGCTAAGGCTAGCCCCTACGAGCAGTACTTC. Encoded protein: CSAKASPYEQYF.

This clonotype was observed a handful of times. The rearrangement uses TRBV4-3 and TRBJ1-2; D remains unclear. Looked up from germline, CDR1 is LGHNA and CDR2 is YSLEER. Trimming pared 3 bases from V and 8 bases from J, leaving 7 bases between. The CDR3 is made up of 11 amino acids. The CDR3 DNA is TGCGCCAGCAGCCAGAATGGCGGCTACACCTTC. It codes for CASSQNGGYTF.

The V gene is TRBV28, the J gene TRBJ2-7, with a tentative D call TRBD2 (5 bases). V gave up 3 bases and J gave up 6 bases, with 15 bases separating them. The CDR3 runs to 14 residues. Per the germline V gene, CDR1 is MDHEN and CDR2 is SYDVKM. The CDR3 is CASSFASGSIEQYF. The CDR3 DNA reads as TGTGCCAGCAGTTTTGCATCGGGGTCTATCGAGCAGTACTTC.

This clonotype showed up many times. The rearrangement joins TRBV18 to TRBJ2-1, with 12 bases matching TRBD2. V dropped 8 bases and J dropped 4; count of bases not matched to a gene: 6. This CDR3 comprises 15 residues. Per the germline V gene, CDR1 is KGHSH and CDR2 is LQKENI. The CDR3 spells CASSQGLAGYNEQFF. CDR3 DNA: TGTGCCAGCAGCCAAGGACTAGCGGGGTACAATGAGCAGTTCTTC.

This clonotype showed up many times. The rearrangement joins TRBV29-1 to TRBJ2-1; TRBD2 matches at 9 bases. This CDR3 has 17 amino acids. The V and J ends lost 6 bases and 4 bases, in that order; junction bases with no gene match: 16. CDR1 and CDR2 (germline): SQVTM, ANQGSEA. The DNA for the CDR3 is TGCAGCGTGGGACCTGATAATGGACTAGCGCAATACAATGAGCAGTTCTTC. Protein sequence: CSVGPDNGLAQYNEQFF.

This clonotype occurred many times. The chain joins TRBV5-1 to TRBJ2-3, with TRBD2 matching over 11 bases. J gave up 5 bases and V 4 bases, and 9 bases lay outside the gene matches. The length of the CDR3 is 16 residues. Per the germline V gene, CDR1 is SGHRS and CDR2 is YFSETQ. The CDR3 protein is CASSLGLAGYRDTQYF. The CDR3 nucleotides are TGCGCCAGCAGCCTAGGACTAGCGGGCTATCGAGATACGCAGTATTTT.

The chain links TRBV5-1 to TRBJ1-4; D possibly corresponds to TRBD1 (5 bases). Germline CDR1 reads SGHRS; CDR2 reads YFSETQ. This CDR3 region has 17 residues. The ends were cut back, 0 bases at V and 3 bases at J, with 15 bases in the middle. The CDR3 here is CASSLEVGEASNEKLFF. The CDR3 nucleotides are TGCGCCAGCAGCTTGGAGGTGGGGGAGGCATCTAATGAAAAACTGTTTTTT.